This T cell receptor (beta chain) was identified during a study of patients and donors after allogeneic stem cell transplantation. Each CDR3 protein gets one entry after TCRdb re-called the RT-PCR reads with MiXCR. The table records roughly 940,000 distinct CDR3 sequences, about a sixth of them present only once. The CDR3 length is 15 residues. V was shortened by 0 bases and J by 4 bases, with 10 bases between the two germline ends. Germline V gives CDR1 LGHNA, CDR2 YSLEER. This chain connects TRBV4-3 to TRBJ2-1; unclear D gene. The sequenced sample was blood, either unsorted or a sorted T cell fraction (not recorded which). The source is a human donor who was either an allogeneic HSCT recipient or a stem cell or donor lymphocyte infusion donor (not recorded which). It is not recorded whose cells these are; they may come from a transplant donor. Here the CDR3 DNA reads TGCGCCAGCAGCCAAGAAAACTTAGGGTACAATGAGCAGTTCTTC. As protein: CASSQENLGYNEQFF.